These T cell receptor beta chains were read from a single sample in a study of shared clonotypes between healthy human individuals. Assay: immunoSEQ multiplex PCR; the TCRdb copy retains only in-frame clones and omits some. The sample contains around 2,100,000 clones, roughly 95% of which appear only once. Specimen: naive CD8+ T cells sorted from blood. The receptors here all came from a man between 18 and 29 years old in good health. The CDR3 runs from the conserved cysteine through the conserved F or W. The order of the fields is J gene, D gene, V gene, CDR3 DNA, CDR3 protein. The D gene is left open where the match is weak.

j_call: TRBJ1-1
d_call: NA
v_call: TRBV7-9
cdr3_nt: TGTGCCAGCAGCTTAGCTAGTCTGGACACTGAAGCTTTCTTT
cdr3_aa: CASSLASLDTEAFF

j_call: TRBJ2-7
d_call: TRBD1
v_call: TRBV10-1
cdr3_nt: TGCGCCAGCAGCGAGACAGGGTCGCTGGCCTACGAGCAGTACTTC
cdr3_aa: CASSETGSLAYEQYF

j_call: TRBJ2-3
d_call: TRBD2
v_call: TRBV5-4
cdr3_nt: TGTGCCAGCAGCTTGTCCGGCGGGAGCTTGACAGATACGCAGTATTTT
cdr3_aa: CASSLSGGSLTDTQYF

j_call: TRBJ2-1
d_call: NA
v_call: TRBV27
cdr3_nt: TGTGCCAGCAGTTTAACTAGCTCCAGCTACAATGAGCAGTTCTTC
cdr3_aa: CASSLTSSSYNEQFF

j_call: TRBJ1-2
d_call: NA
v_call: TRBV11-2
cdr3_nt: TGTGCCAGCAGCTTAGGGCCTGGCTACACCTTC
cdr3_aa: CASSLGPGYTF

j_call: TRBJ2-7
d_call: NA
v_call: TRBV9
cdr3_nt: TGTGCCAGCAGCGTAGGAGGGCAGGGCTACGAGCAGTACTTC
cdr3_aa: CASSVGGQGYEQYF

j_call: TRBJ1-5
d_call: NA
v_call: TRBV6-5
cdr3_nt: TGTGCCAGCAGTTACCTCTGGGCGGATCAGCCCCAGCATTTT
cdr3_aa: CASSYLWADQPQHF

j_call: TRBJ1-2
d_call: NA
v_call: TRBV7-8
cdr3_nt: TGTGCCATCGACATAGACGGACTCTCTGGTGGCTACACCTTC
cdr3_aa: CAIDIDGLSGGYTF

j_call: TRBJ2-5
d_call: NA
v_call: TRBV9
cdr3_nt: TGTGCCAGCAGCGTTCCCGACGGGAAAGAGACCCAGTACTTC
cdr3_aa: CASSVPDGKETQYF

j_call: TRBJ1-2
d_call: NA
v_call: TRBV19
cdr3_nt: TGTGCCAGTACACTTTTCGGGGAGGGTAGAGGCTACACCTTC
cdr3_aa: CASTLFGEGRGYTF

j_call: TRBJ2-7
d_call: NA
v_call: TRBV5-1
cdr3_nt: TGCGCCAGCAGCCCCGACGGGACCAGCCCCTACGAGCAGTACTTC
cdr3_aa: CASSPDGTSPYEQYF

j_call: TRBJ2-1
d_call: NA
v_call: TRBV13
cdr3_nt: TGTGCCAGCAGCTCCACGGAACAGTCTTGGCAGTTCTTC
cdr3_aa: CASSSTEQSWQFF

j_call: TRBJ2-7
d_call: TRBD1
v_call: TRBV19
cdr3_nt: TGTGCCAGTAGTATAGGAGGACAGGCGACCTACGAGCAGTACTTC
cdr3_aa: CASSIGGQATYEQYF